This is a list of T cell receptor beta chains from one sample in a study of T cells in Graves' hyperthyroidism and ophthalmopathy. MiXCR was run by TCRdb on the multiplex PCR reads, yielding one entry per CDR3 protein. This sample carries fewer than 300,000 distinct CDR3 sequences, about 16% of them seen once, and the ten largest clones take 30%. Sequenced sample: blood. These receptors were taken from a woman aged 45 to 65 with Graves' hyperthyroidism that later progressed to Graves' ophthalmopathy. The CDR3 runs from the conserved cysteine through the conserved F or W. A D gene is named only where the DNA matches it firmly.

v_call d_call cdr3_aa
TRBV27 TRBD2 CASSLLSSGSSYNEQFF
TRBV20-1 TRBD2 CSALAGEGKNIQYF
TRBV7-9 TRBD2 CASSPMRGGRTGELFF
TRBV7-8 - CASSPLYSEQGEKLFF
TRBV19 - CASSMFADTQYF
TRBV7-8 - CASSSSYGTGELFF
TRBV12-3/TRBV12-4 - CASSLGTTLNTEAFF
TRBV2 - CASTGGGPYEQYF
TRBV6-5 - CASSYSGIAFF
TRBV25-1 - CASSDLGTWNTEAFF
TRBV13 - CASSLIGQGDNSPLHF
TRBV6-1 - CASRSGRKNTEAFF
TRBV24-1 - CATSDPSGEQYF
TRBV5-8 TRBD1 CASSLATGYRETQYF
TRBV12-3/TRBV12-4 - CASSFNEKLFF
TRBV7-7 - CASSLGGTYTGELFF
TRBV5-5 TRBD1 CASSPTGTGSPGELFF
TRBV10-3 - CAIRGGSTEAFF